This T cell receptor beta chain was identified during a study of T cells in Graves' hyperthyroidism and ophthalmopathy. The CDR3 covers 18 residues. Germline V gives CDR1 MDHEN, CDR2 SYDVKM. Trimming removed 6 bases from V and 6 bases from J; junction bases left unmatched: 13. Authors of the study amplified TCR beta CDR3 regions from RNA transcripts. Initially, a first-round RT-PCR of the TCR CDR3 employed the HTBI primer set. TCRdb re-derived calls from the multiplex PCR reads in MiXCR, one entry per CDR3 protein. The table lists under 350,000 distinct CDR3 sequences, 13% of them singletons. The table lists this clonotype with many counts.

The chain recombines TRBV28 with TRBJ2-2; 13 nucleotides agree with TRBD2. Source material: blood. The receptor was derived from a woman aged 25 to 39 with Graves' hyperthyroidism that later progressed to Graves' ophthalmopathy. CDR3 sequence: CASSQLTGLAGQAGELFF. The CDR3 DNA is TGTGCCAGCAGCCAACTTACGGGACTAGCGGGGCAGGCCGGGGAGCTGTTTTTT. Combining the CDR3 with reference TRBV28 and TRBJ2-2 gives the whole variable domain DVKVTQSSRYLVKRTGEKVFLECVQDMDHENMFWYRQDPGLGLRLIYFSYDVKMKEKGDIPEGYSVSREKKERFSLILESASTNQTSMYLCASSQLTGLAGQAGELFFGEGSRLTVL.